The 4 T cell receptor beta chains below were found in one sample sequenced in a study of identifying expanded T cells in peripheral blood. Here immunoSEQ multiplex PCR was the method, and the copy in TCRdb shows in-frame clones only, minus some. The table shows 120,000 or so clones, with 75% to 90% occurring only once. The sequencing input was blood. All receptors derive from a person aged 18 to 70 in good health.

The chain links TRBV7-2 to TRBJ1-5, with unresolved D. The CDR3 totals 14 residues. Germline V CDR1 and CDR2: SGHTA, FQGNSA. Between the trimmed V and J ends, which lost 1 base and 5 bases, there was a span of 9 bases. CDR3 nucleotide sequence: TGTGCCAGCAGCTTAGAAGGGCACTATCAGCCCCAGCATTTT. Its translation: CASSLEGHYQPQHF.

CDR3 sequence reads: CASSFGTDTQYF. CDR3 bases: TGTGCCAGCAGCTTTGGGACAGATACGCAGTATTTT. V is TRBV5-6 and J is TRBJ2-3; no firm D call. The V and J ends lost 2 bases and 3 bases respectively, with 4 bases between them. This CDR3 contains 12 residues. The germline CDR1 and CDR2 sequences are SGHDT and YYEEEE. Using reference TRBV5-6 and TRBJ2-3 for the parts outside the CDR3, the full variable domain is DAGVTQSPTHLIKTRGQQVTLRCSPKSGHDTVSWYQQALGQGPQFIFQYYEEEERQRGNFPDRFSGHQFPNYSSELNVNALLLGDSALYLCASSFGTDTQYFGPGTRLTVL.

The table lists this clone with a count of one. The rearrangement links TRBV29-1 to TRBJ2-5; a possible D gene is TRBD2 (5 bases). The CDR3 runs 13 residues. With 7 bases removed from V and 5 bases from J, the gap between germline ends came to 17 bases. Germline V CDR1 and CDR2: SQVTM, ANQGSEA. The chain's CDR3 is CSASHSPGETQYF. CDR3 sequence (DNA): TGCAGCGCAAGCCATAGCCCGGGGGAGACCCAGTACTTC.

In this sample, this clone turned up once. CDR3 loop: CASSEEARGWDAEKLFF. CDR3 coding DNA: TGTGCCAGCAGTGAAGAGGCGAGGGGCTGGGACGCTGAAAAACTGTTTTTT. The V and J genes are TRBV2 and TRBJ1-4; a weak D match, TRBD1 (5 bases). V lost 1 base and J lost 7, with 19 bases in between. Germline CDR1 SNHLY, CDR2 FYNNEI. The CDR3 sequence is 17 residues long.